Listed below are T cell receptor beta chains from one sample, sequenced in a study of blood T cell repertoires in COVID-19. This table comes from immunoSEQ multiplex PCR, and its TCRdb copy is limited to in-frame clones, with some not included. The data show approximately 160,000 clones, just over 85% seen once. Sequenced material: peripheral blood. The receptors come from a man in his fifties or sixties with active or convalescent COVID-19. The CDR3 runs from the conserved cysteine through the conserved F or W. D genes are given only for firm matches. The size of a clone is reported for some rows only, either as once, few or many, or as a class for expanded clones.

TRBJ1-1 TRBV4-2 - - CASSQDGLNTEAFF TGTGCCAGCAGCCAAGATGGCCTGAACACTGAAGCTTTCTTT
TRBJ2-5 TRBV27 - - CASSPGGGGRTQVQETQYF TGTGCCAGCAGTCCCGGGGGTGGCGGAAGGACGCAGGTGCAAGAGACCCAGTACTTC
TRBJ1-2 TRBV2 once - CASSGSGMDLGYTF TGTGCCAGCAGTGGTTCAGGGATGGATCTAGGCTACACCTTC
TRBJ2-3 TRBV6-1 - - CASSEFGLSTDTQYF TGTGCCAGCAGTGAGTTCGGACTGAGCACAGATACGCAGTATTTT
TRBJ2-5 TRBV29-1 - - CSVVMAVYQETQYF TGCAGCGTTGTAATGGCAGTCTACCAAGAGACCCAGTACTTC
TRBJ2-1 TRBV7-3 once - CASSLMAYSQGEQFF TGTGCCAGCAGCTTAATGGCCTATTCTCAGGGTGAGCAGTTCTTC
TRBJ2-1 TRBV29-1 - TRBD2 CSGKELAGRVYNEQFF TGCAGCGGGAAAGAGCTGGCAGGGAGGGTGTACAATGAGCAGTTCTTC
TRBJ2-6 TRBV27 - TRBD1 CASSPRQGTLSGANVLTF TGTGCCAGCAGTCCAAGACAGGGGACCCTCTCTGGGGCCAACGTCCTGACTTTC
TRBJ2-2 TRBV15 - - CATSRYSGELFF TGTGCCACCAGCCGATACAGCGGGGAGCTGTTTTTT
TRBJ1-4 TRBV5-6 - TRBD1 CASSLQGDEKLFF TGTGCCAGCAGCTTACAGGGGGATGAAAAACTGTTTTTT
TRBJ1-5 TRBV7-2 - TRBD1 CASSAGTGRQPQHF TGTGCCAGCAGCGCGGGGACAGGGAGGCAGCCCCAGCATTTT
TRBJ2-2 TRBV7-2 - - CASSLSRSNTGELFF TGTGCCAGCAGCTTATCCAGATCGAACACCGGGGAGCTGTTTTTT
TRBJ1-6 TRBV6-5 once - CASSYRGMSPLHF TGTGCCAGCAGTTACAGAGGGATGTCACCCCTCCACTTT
TRBJ1-2 TRBV7-9 few - CASSLDRLNYGYTF TGTGCCAGCAGCTTAGACAGGCTAAACTATGGCTACACCTTC
TRBJ2-1 TRBV9 once TRBD2 CASSGASGTSGDNEQFF TGTGCCAGCAGCGGGGCTTCCGGGACTAGCGGGGACAATGAGCAGTTCTTC
TRBJ2-7 TRBV11-3 many - CASSLVRELAYEQYF TGTGCCAGCAGCCTTGTACGGGAGCTCGCCTACGAGCAGTACTTC
TRBJ1-6 TRBV18 - - CASSPRAVEGSPLHF TGTGCCAGCTCACCACGCGCGGTGGAGGGTTCACCCCTCCACTTT
TRBJ1-1 TRBV27 once - CASRRLREGEAFF TGTGCCAGCAGACGTTTGAGGGAGGGTGAAGCTTTCTTT
TRBJ2-3 TRBV2 - - CASKEGTSTDTQYF TGTGCCAGCAAAGAGGGGACTAGCACAGATACGCAGTATTTT
TRBJ2-1 TRBV5-4 - - CASSLSVVRQNEQFF TGTGCCAGCAGCTTGTCGGTAGTGCGCCAAAATGAGCAGTTCTTC
TRBJ1-2 TRBV19 - TRBD1 CASSIQGAPNYGYTF TGTGCCAGTAGTATACAGGGGGCGCCTAACTATGGCTACACCTTC
TRBJ1-6 TRBV11-2 - TRBD1 CASSPNDRAHSPLHF TGTGCCAGCAGCCCCAATGACAGGGCACATTCACCCCTCCACTTT
TRBJ2-5 TRBV5-1 - TRBD2 CASSLTSGSQETQYF TGCGCCAGCAGCTTGACTAGCGGGAGTCAAGAGACCCAGTACTTC
TRBJ1-2 TRBV9 - TRBD1 CASNPGGTGGDYGYTF TGTGCCAGCAACCCTGGGGGGACAGGGGGCGACTATGGCTACACCTTC
TRBJ2-3 TRBV20-1 - - CSASSSADTQYF TGCAGTGCTAGTTCTAGCGCAGATACGCAGTATTTT
TRBJ2-3 TRBV4-1 - - CASSLRTDDADTQYF TGCGCCAGCAGCCTAAGGACAGACGACGCAGATACGCAGTATTTT
TRBJ2-2 TRBV7-3 - - CASSLTLTGELFF TGTGCCAGCAGCTTAACCCTTACCGGGGAGCTGTTTTTT
TRBJ2-5 TRBV15 - - CATSLGGETQYF TGTGCCACCAGCCTCGGGGGAGAGACCCAGTACTTC
TRBJ1-1 TRBV6-5 - - CASRVGSLNTEAFF TGTGCCAGCAGGGTGGGCAGCCTGAACACTGAAGCTTTCTTT